This TCR beta chain emerged from a study of siplizumab effects on memory and regulatory T cells. Data came from immunoSEQ multiplex PCR; TCRdb stores just in-frame clones and leaves some out. The top ten hold 0.95% to 1.4% of the sample, which has tens of thousands of clones, around 97% seen once. Notes on this clone: Its target is not known.

The CDR3 consists of 14 residues. CDR1 and CDR2 (germline): MNHEY, SMNVEV (reference sequence). The V gene lost 6 bases and the J gene lost 0 bases, with 9 bases spanning the gap. Unstimulated naive, memory, effector memory and TEMRA subsets from three donor pairs have been sequenced, the authors report. Findings and limits, study-wide: Greater diversity than memory cells seemed evident in naive T cells, which also appeared to be major alloresponse contributors. Reactions containing siplizumab showed mappable alloreactive CD4+ clones averaging approximately 66% Treg-derived, versus approximately 28% in controls. Proliferating siplizumab-culture Treg suppressive function went unconfirmed.

The receptor was derived from a human donor in good health. J is TRBJ1-5 and V is TRBV27; no firm D call. Sequenced: naive CD8+ T cells sorted from blood. The CDR3, as DNA: TGTGCCAGCAGGGGGAGGGATAGCAATCAGCCCCAGCATTTT. Its translation: CASRGRDSNQPQHF.